The entry below describes one T cell receptor beta chain. The sample comes from a study of blood T cell repertoires in COVID-19. Study-level background: Both acute and convalescent COVID-19 samples were obtained from the United States, Italy and Spain.

Original processing notes: Researchers report that nucleated cell counts were estimated from reference gene primer amplification. Profiling relied on immunoSEQ multiplex PCR, and the TCRdb table lists in-frame clones only, not all of them. V, J and clone size are those of that table, while D and trimming were read from the DNA. The profile covers just under 50,000 clones, with around 88% appearing a single time and roughly 14% taken by the ten largest. Sequenced material: peripheral blood. The receptor comes from a human donor in a cohort sampled during active COVID-19.

The CDR3 sequence is CASGTSGITGDEQFF. The CDR3 DNA follows: TGTGCCAGTGGGACTAGCGGTATTACCGGGGATGAGCAGTTCTTC. The chain carries TRBV19 and TRBJ2-1, with 11 bases that match TRBD2. In germline, CDR1 is LNHDA, CDR2 SQIVND (reference sequence). The CDR3 extends over 15 amino acids. The V gene end was trimmed by 8 bases and the J gene end by 8 bases; junction bases not matched to a gene: 11.